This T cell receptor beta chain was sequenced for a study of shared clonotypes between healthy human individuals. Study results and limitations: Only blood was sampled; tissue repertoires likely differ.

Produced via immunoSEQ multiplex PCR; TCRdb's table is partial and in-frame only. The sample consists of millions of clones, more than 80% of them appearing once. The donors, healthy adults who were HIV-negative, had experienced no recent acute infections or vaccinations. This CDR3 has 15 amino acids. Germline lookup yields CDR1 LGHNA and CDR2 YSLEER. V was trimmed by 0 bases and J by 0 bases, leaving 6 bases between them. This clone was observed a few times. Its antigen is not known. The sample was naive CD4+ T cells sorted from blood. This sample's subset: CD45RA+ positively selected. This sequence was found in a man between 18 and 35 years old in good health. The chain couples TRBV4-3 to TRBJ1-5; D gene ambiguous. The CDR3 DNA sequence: TGCGCCAGCAGCCAAGATCCTATTAGCAATCAGCCCCAGCATTTT. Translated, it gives CASSQDPISNQPQHF.